The next 4 T cell receptor beta chains were all read from a single sample in a study of T cell clonality in common variable immunodeficiency. For these TCRs, the target antigens are not known. General study results and limits: In common variable immunodeficiency, TCR beta chains reportedly carried fewer deletions and N-nucleotide insertions.

Sequenced by immunoSEQ multiplex PCR; TCRdb stores in-frame clones only, minus some. This repertoire holds about 26,000 clones, and none appear only once. The material sequenced was peripheral blood mononuclear cells. Receptors originate from a human donor with common variable immunodeficiency.

With regard to this clone: The sequence runs out 3 residues before the end of the CDR3; the remainder is reconstructed from the germline J gene. The J gene is TRBJ1-6, the V gene TRBV7-9; D ambiguous. The V gene lost 1 base and the J gene lost 5 bases, with 9 bases spanning the gap. Per the germline V gene, CDR1 is SEHNR and CDR2 is FQNEAQ (reference sequence). The CDR3 contains 15 residues. The covered CDR3 bases are TGTGCCAGCAGCTTAGACCTAAGGGATAATTCACCC. This codes for CASSLDLRDNSP. The CDR3 reads in full as CASSLDLRDNSPLHF.

This clone occurred a few times. The read is 3 residues too short to cover the CDR3 end, so that end is filled in from the germline J gene. The chain joins TRBV7-9 to TRBJ1-6; 11 bases agree with TRBD1. J lost 7 bases, V lost 6 bases, and 5 bases had no gene match. CDR1 is SEHNR and CDR2 is FQNEAQ in the germline V gene (reference sequence). This CDR3 comprises 15 residues. The CDR3 is CASRIGQGANSPLHF. The sequenced CDR3 bases are TGTGCCAGCAGAATAGGACAGGGGGCGAATTCACCC.

In regard to this clone: The read comes to an end 3 residues before the CDR3 does, leaving the germline J gene to fill in the end. The J gene is TRBJ2-3, the V gene TRBV11-2; 9 bases line up with TRBD2. The CDR3 has 15 residues. Looked up from germline, CDR1 is SGHAT and CDR2 is FQNNGV. Trimming cost V 6 bases and J 2 bases; bases outside gene matches: 6. CDR3 sequence reads: CASSLTSGNTDTQYF. The sequenced CDR3 bases are TGTGCCAGCAGTTTGACTAGCGGAAACACAGATACG.

Points on this clone: The read ends 3 residues shy of where the CDR3 ends; the end is completed using the germline J gene. The chain employs TRBV20-1 and TRBJ2-5, with a tentative D call TRBD2 (7 bases). Per germline, CDR1 DFQATT and CDR2 SNEGSKA (reference sequence). This CDR3 region has 15 residues. Trimming shortened V by 5 bases and J by 5 bases, and 21 bases separated the two germline ends. CDR3 bases read: TGCAGTGCTGGGTTTTTGGGGGGGCCGGGGGAGACC. It encodes CSAGFLGGPGET. The entire CDR3 reads CSAGFLGGPGETQYF.